Below are 23 T cell receptor beta chains sequenced from a single sample in a study of T cell responses to AZD1222 COVID-19 vaccine. The table came from immunoSEQ multiplex PCR; TCRdb's copy has only in-frame clones and leaves some out. Altogether about 100,000 clones are present, about 90% being singletons, with the ten largest covering less than 7.5%. The sample in question was peripheral blood, obtained 28 days after the second AZD1222 dose. These receptors all come from an adult who received the AZD1222 COVID-19 vaccine.

This sequence joins TRBV6-2 or TRBV6-3 and TRBJ2-1; 11 bases align to TRBD2. V shed 6 bases, J shed 9 bases, and the junction held 13 bases outside the gene matches. Germline V gene sequence: CDR1 MNHEY, CDR2 SVGEGT. The CDR3 loop spans 16 amino acids. The CDR3 DNA is TGTGCCAGCAGCCTTGATAGCGGGAGGGCCTCCGGTGAGCAGTTCTTC. It translates to CASSLDSGRASGEQFF.

V and J are TRBV6-5 and TRBJ2-1, with D tentatively TRBD2 (5 bases). V was cut by 2 bases and J by 8 bases, with 10 bases left in between. In germline, CDR1 is MNHEY, CDR2 SVGAGI. The CDR3 runs to 13 residues. The CDR3 loop reads CASSYLLEDEQFF. The CDR3 bases are TGTGCCAGCAGTTACCTTCTGGAGGATGAGCAGTTCTTC.

The chain is built from TRBV19 and TRBJ1-1; TRBD1 is a possible D gene (5 bases). The CDR3 totals 16 residues. Germline lookup yields CDR1 LNHDA and CDR2 SQIVND (reference sequence). The ends were cut back, 10 bases at V and 1 base at J, with 22 bases in the middle. CDR3 in DNA: TGTGCCACCAAGGGGCAGGGTAATAGGCGGAACACTGAAGCTTTCTTT. Translation gives CATKGQGNRRNTEAFF.

This chain connects TRBV11-2 to TRBJ1-2, with a tentative D call TRBD1 (5 bases). Between the trimmed V and J ends, which lost 1 base and 13 bases, there was a span of 10 bases. The CDR3 contains 11 residues. The germline CDR1 and CDR2 sequences are SGHAT and FQNNGV. This CDR3 reads CASSLVGAATF. In DNA form, the CDR3 reads TGTGCCAGCAGCTTAGTTGGGGCGGCCACCTTC.

The rearrangement joins TRBV5-4 to TRBJ2-7; D call uncertain. Germline assignment: CDR1 SGHNT and CDR2 YYREEE (reference sequence). V was pared by 0 bases and J by 2 bases, with 9 bases between. The CDR3 is 14 amino acids. CDR3 nucleotide sequence: TGTGCCAGCAGCTTGGGATTAGAACCCTACGAGCAGTACTTC. As protein: CASSLGLEPYEQYF.

CDR3 region: CASSQDAGTGDGYTF. DNA of the CDR3: TGTGCCAGCAGCCAAGATGCCGGGACAGGGGATGGCTACACCTTC. The rearrangement uses TRBV3-1 (or the pseudogene TRBV3-2) and TRBJ1-2, with 10 bases identical to TRBD1. The CDR3 loop spans 15 amino acids. Germline CDR1 LGHDT, CDR2 YNNKEL (reference sequence). After removal of 0 bases from V and 6 bases from J, the junction contained 4 bases not matched to a gene.

The chain carries TRBV5-6 and TRBJ2-7; no firm D call. The CDR3 totals 12 residues. The germline V and J ends were trimmed by 5 bases and 5 bases, with 11 bases remaining between them. Looked up from germline, CDR1 is SGHDT and CDR2 is YYEEEE. CDR3 in amino acids: CASSSGGHEQYF. CDR3 nucleotides: TGTGCCAGCAGTTCTGGTGGACACGAGCAGTACTTC.

The chain carries TRBV10-2 and TRBJ1-5, with 8 bases aligning to TRBD1. V shed 8 bases, J shed 8 bases, and the junction held 8 bases outside the gene matches. This CDR3 region has 13 residues. Germline CDR1 and CDR2: WSHSY and SAAADI. The CDR3 region has the DNA TGCGCCAGCCAAGGACAGGGTCCGGAGCCCCAGCATTTT. This codes for CASQGQGPEPQHF.

This clone was found a few times. The V and J genes are TRBV11-2 and TRBJ1-6; D remains unclear. Germline CDR1 SGHAT, CDR2 FQNNGV. V shed 5 bases and J shed 0 bases, with 11 bases lying between them. The CDR3 is 16 residues long. The CDR3 here is CASSLRQVSYNSPLHF. The CDR3 DNA is TGTGCCAGCAGCCTACGCCAGGTCTCCTATAATTCACCCCTCCACTTT.

Comment on this clone: Mismatch with germline at one junction end may stem from a read error. V gene TRBV7-2 combines with J gene TRBJ2-1, with 11 positions matching TRBD2. The germline gives CDR1 SGHTA, CDR2 FQGNSA. The CDR3 is 14 amino acids. This chain's CDR3 is CASSLVPTSGRIIF. In DNA form, the CDR3 reads TGTGCCAGCAGCTTAGTCCCTACTAGCGGGAGAATCATCTTC.

The V and J genes are TRBV5-4 and TRBJ1-2; TRBD1 matches 10 bases. The germline V gene has CDR1 SGHNT and CDR2 YYREEE (reference sequence). The CDR3 extends over 16 amino acids. V trimming: 2 bases; J trimming: 7 bases; junction bases outside the gene matches: 11. The CDR3 protein is CASSFLGQGGTGGYTF. CDR3 nucleotide sequence: TGTGCCAGCAGCTTTCTAGGACAGGGGGGAACGGGTGGCTACACCTTC.

The J gene is TRBJ1-2, the V gene TRBV11-2; D possibly corresponds to TRBD1 (5 bases). CDR1 and CDR2 (germline): SGHAT, FQNNGV. The V end was cut by 3 bases, the J end by 8 bases, with 13 bases between. This CDR3 region has 13 residues. The CDR3 DNA is TGTGCCAGCAGCTTGGCGGGACGAAGAGGCTACACCTTC. Residues: CASSLAGRRGYTF. The variable domain in full, completed from reference TRBV11-2 and TRBJ1-2, reads EAGVAQSPRYKIIEKRQSVAFWCNPISGHATLYWYQQILGQGPKLLIQFQNNGVVDDSQLPKDRFSAERLKGVDSTLKIQPAKLEDSAVYLCASSLAGRRGYTFGSGTRLTVV.

This chain joins TRBV12-3 or TRBV12-4 and TRBJ2-7; 9 nucleotides align to TRBD1. CDR3 size: 13 residues. V trimming: 3 bases; J trimming: 6 bases; junction bases outside the gene matches: 3. CDR3 loop: CASSLTDRGEQYF. The CDR3 nucleotides read TGTGCCAGCAGTTTGACGGACAGGGGCGAGCAGTACTTC.

This clone appeared a single time. The rearrangement uses TRBV6-5 and TRBJ1-5; the D is unclear. From germline, CDR1 is MNHEY and CDR2 SVGAGI. CDR3 length equals 13 residues. V was cut by 4 bases and J by 5 bases, with 9 bases left in between. The DNA for the CDR3 is TGTGCCAGCAGTTCAAAGGTATATCAGCCCCAGCATTTT. This codes for CASSSKVYQPQHF.

The chain is built from TRBV7-9 and TRBJ1-2, with 9 positions matching TRBD1. The CDR3 is made up of 14 amino acids. Germline CDR1 SEHNR, CDR2 FQNEAQ (reference sequence). J gave up 5 bases and V 5 bases, and 6 bases lay outside the gene matches. The CDR3 nucleotides read TGTGCCAGCAGCCCTACAGGGGGCGGGTATGGCTACACCTTC. This codes for CASSPTGGGYGYTF. Complete variable domain (other parts from reference TRBV7-9 and TRBJ1-2): DTGVSQNPRHKITKRGQNVTFRCDPISEHNRLYWYRQTLGQGPEFLTYFQNEAQLEKSRLLSDRFSAERPKGSFSTLEIQRTEQGDSAMYLCASSPTGGGYGYTFGSGTRLTVV.

The chain is built from TRBV7-9 and TRBJ1-5; 8 bases align to TRBD1. CDR3 size: 15 residues. Germline assignment: CDR1 SEHNR and CDR2 FQNEAQ (reference sequence). V dropped 3 bases and J dropped 4; count of bases not matched to a gene: 5. DNA for the CDR3: TGTGCCAGCAGCTTCGGGACAGGACCAAATCAGCCCCAGCATTTT. It encodes CASSFGTGPNQPQHF.

The V gene is TRBV5-5, the J gene TRBJ1-3; D remains ambiguous. The V gene lost 5 bases and the J gene lost 4 bases, with 10 bases spanning the gap. Looked up from germline, CDR1 is SGHKS and CDR2 is YYEKEE (reference sequence). The CDR3 has 13 amino acids. The CDR3 sequence: CASRRDWGNTIYF. For the CDR3, the DNA is TGTGCCAGCAGGCGAGACTGGGGAAACACCATATATTTT.

The chain uses TRBV5-1 and TRBJ1-2; D remains ambiguous. Trimming cost V 2 bases and J 0 bases, with 8 bases left between them. CDR1 and CDR2 (germline): SGHRS, YFSETQ. This CDR3 spans 14 amino acids. CDR3 loop: CASSFNEANYGYTF. The CDR3 DNA reads as TGCGCCAGCAGCTTTAATGAGGCTAACTATGGCTACACCTTC.

The chain links TRBV5-4 to TRBJ2-1; the D gene is possibly TRBD2 (6 bases). The V end was cut by 1 base, the J end by 2 bases, with 7 bases between. Germline CDR1 reads SGHNT; CDR2 reads YYREEE (reference sequence). The CDR3 contains 14 residues. As DNA, the CDR3 is TGTGCCAGCAGCTTGCGGGAGCCCTACAATGAGCAGTTCTTC. This encodes CASSLREPYNEQFF. The entire variable domain, with the rest obtained from reference TRBV5-4 and TRBJ2-1, is as follows: ETGVTQSPTHLIKTRGQQVTLRCSSQSGHNTVSWYQQALGQGPQFIFQYYREEENGRGNFPPRFSGLQFPNYSSELNVNALELDDSALYLCASSLREPYNEQFFGPGTRLTVL.

The chain joins TRBV5-1 to TRBJ1-5, with D possibly TRBD1 on 5 matching bases. V dropped 4 bases and J dropped 1 base, with 12 bases sitting between them. CDR1 and CDR2 from the germline V gene are SGHRS and YFSETQ. The CDR3 is 15 residues long. This chain's CDR3 is CASSPSGTSNQPQHF. Here the CDR3 DNA reads TGCGCCAGCAGCCCTAGCGGGACCAGCAATCAGCCCCAGCATTTT.

This chain joins TRBV9 and TRBJ1-1; D is unresolved. The CDR3 totals 15 residues. From germline, CDR1 is SGDLS and CDR2 YYNGEE. Deletions cut 0 bases from V and 0 bases from J, with 9 bases between. CDR3 loop: CASSVGEFMNTEAFF. As DNA, the CDR3 is TGTGCCAGCAGCGTAGGTGAGTTCATGAACACTGAAGCTTTCTTT. The variable domain in full, completed from reference TRBV9 and TRBJ1-1, reads DSGVTQTPKHLITATGQRVTLRCSPRSGDLSVYWYQQSLDQGLQFLIQYYNGEERAKGNILERFSAQQFPDLHSELNLSSLELGDSALYFCASSVGEFMNTEAFFGQGTRLTVV.

The gene calls are TRBV6-1 and TRBJ1-5; possibly TRBD1 for D (6 bases). This CDR3 has 14 residues. V lost 0 bases to trimming and J lost 7 bases, with 10 bases between them. Per the germline V gene, CDR1 is MNHNS and CDR2 is SASEGT. The CDR3 nucleotides read TGTGCCAGCAGTGAAGCGAAGGGGGTCCAGCCCCAGCATTTT. It encodes CASSEAKGVQPQHF.

The rearrangement links TRBV7-2 to TRBJ1-1; D might be TRBD1 (5 bases). This CDR3 comprises 15 residues. Germline V gene data show CDR1 as SGHTA and CDR2 as FQGNSA. Deletions cut 3 bases from V and 4 bases from J, with 15 bases between. The CDR3 nucleotides are TGTGCCAGCAGCTTGCTGTCGGGGGTGAGCACTGAAGCTTTCTTT. As protein: CASSLLSGVSTEAFF. The whole variable domain, filled in from reference TRBV7-2 and TRBJ1-1, reads GAGVSQSPSNKVTEKGKDVELRCDPISGHTALYWYRQSLGQGLEFLIYFQGNSAPDKSGLPSDRFSAERTGGSVSTLTIQRTQQEDSAVYLCASSLLSGVSTEAFFGQGTRLTVV.